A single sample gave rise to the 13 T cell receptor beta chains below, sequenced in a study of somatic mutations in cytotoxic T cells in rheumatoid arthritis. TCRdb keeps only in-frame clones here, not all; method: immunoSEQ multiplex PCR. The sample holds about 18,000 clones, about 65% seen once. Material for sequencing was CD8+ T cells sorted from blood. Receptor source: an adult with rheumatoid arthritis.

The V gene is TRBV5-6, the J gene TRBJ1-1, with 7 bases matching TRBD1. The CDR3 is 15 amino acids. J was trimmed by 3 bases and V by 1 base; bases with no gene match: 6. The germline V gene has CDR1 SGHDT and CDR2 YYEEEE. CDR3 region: CASSLLAGGDTEAFF. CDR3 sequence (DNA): TGTGCCAGCAGCTTGTTGGCAGGGGGGGACACTGAAGCTTTCTTT.

The chain's CDR3 is CSVDGGNYGYTF. The DNA of the CDR3 is TGCAGCGTTGATGGGGGAAACTATGGCTACACCTTC. The J gene is TRBJ1-2, the V gene TRBV29-1; D might be TRBD1 (5 bases). V lost 3 bases and J lost 2, with 7 bases in between. This CDR3 comprises 12 residues. Per germline, CDR1 SQVTM and CDR2 ANQGSEA. Together with reference TRBV29-1 and TRBJ1-2, the CDR3 gives the full variable domain: SAVISQKPSRDICQRGTSLTIQCQVDSQVTMMFWYRQQPGQSLTLIATANQGSEATYESGFVIDKFPISRPNLTFSTLTVSNMSPEDSSIYLCSVDGGNYGYTFGSGTRLTVV.

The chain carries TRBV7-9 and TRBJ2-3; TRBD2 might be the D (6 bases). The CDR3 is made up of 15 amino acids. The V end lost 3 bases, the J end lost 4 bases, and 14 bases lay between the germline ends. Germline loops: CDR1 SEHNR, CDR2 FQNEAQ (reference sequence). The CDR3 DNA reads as TGTGCCAGCAGCTTTGGTAGCGGAGCTTCAGATACGCAGTATTTT. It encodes CASSFGSGASDTQYF. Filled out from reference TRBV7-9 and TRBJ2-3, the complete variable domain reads DTGVSQNPRHKITKRGQNVTFRCDPISEHNRLYWYRQTLGQGPEFLTYFQNEAQLEKSRLLSDRFSAERPKGSFSTLEIQRTEQGDSAMYLCASSFGSGASDTQYFGPGTRLTVL.

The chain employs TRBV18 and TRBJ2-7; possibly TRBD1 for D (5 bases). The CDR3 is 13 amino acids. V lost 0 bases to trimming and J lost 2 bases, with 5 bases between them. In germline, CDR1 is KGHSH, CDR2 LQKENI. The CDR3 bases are TGTGCCAGCTCACCACCGACAGCCTACGAGCAGTACTTC. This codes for CASSPPTAYEQYF. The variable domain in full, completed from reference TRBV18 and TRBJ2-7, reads NAGVMQNPRHLVRRRGQEARLRCSPMKGHSHVYWYRQLPEEGLKFMVYLQKENIIDESGMPKERFSAEFPKEGPSILRIQQVVRGDSAAYFCASSPPTAYEQYFGPGTRLTVT.

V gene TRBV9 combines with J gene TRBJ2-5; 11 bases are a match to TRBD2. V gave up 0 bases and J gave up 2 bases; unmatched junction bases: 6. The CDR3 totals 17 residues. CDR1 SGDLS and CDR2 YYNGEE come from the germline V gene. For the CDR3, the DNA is TGTGCCAGCAGCGTAGGAGGGACTAGCGGCGTGCAAGAGACCCAGTACTTC. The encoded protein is CASSVGGTSGVQETQYF.

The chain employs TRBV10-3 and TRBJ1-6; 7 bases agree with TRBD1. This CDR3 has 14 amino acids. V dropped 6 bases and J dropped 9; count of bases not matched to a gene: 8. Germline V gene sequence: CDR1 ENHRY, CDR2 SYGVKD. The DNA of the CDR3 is TGTGCCATCAGGGCCGACAGGGAAGGTTCACCCCTCCACTTT. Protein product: CAIRADREGSPLHF.

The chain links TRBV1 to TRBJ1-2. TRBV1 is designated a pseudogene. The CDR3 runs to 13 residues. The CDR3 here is CTSSQSLDYGYTF. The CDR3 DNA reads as TGCACCAGCAGCCAGTCGCTGGACTATGGCTACACCTTC.

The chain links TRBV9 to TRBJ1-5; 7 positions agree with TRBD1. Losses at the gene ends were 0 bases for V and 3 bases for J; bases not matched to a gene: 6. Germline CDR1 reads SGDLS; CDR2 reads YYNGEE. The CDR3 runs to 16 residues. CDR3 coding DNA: TGTGCCAGCAGCGTAGCGGAGACAGGGCCCAATCAGCCCCAGCATTTT. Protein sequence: CASSVAETGPNQPQHF. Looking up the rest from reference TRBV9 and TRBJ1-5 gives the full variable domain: DSGVTQTPKHLITATGQRVTLRCSPRSGDLSVYWYQQSLDQGLQFLIQYYNGEERAKGNILERFSAQQFPDLHSELNLSSLELGDSALYFCASSVAETGPNQPQHFGDGTRLSIL.

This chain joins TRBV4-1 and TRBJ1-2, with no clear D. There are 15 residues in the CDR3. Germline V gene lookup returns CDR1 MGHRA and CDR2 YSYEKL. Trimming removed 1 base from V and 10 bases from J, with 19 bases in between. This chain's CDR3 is CASSQVTPRPLYYTF. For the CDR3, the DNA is TGCGCCAGCAGCCAAGTGACCCCCCGCCCGCTATACTACACCTTC.

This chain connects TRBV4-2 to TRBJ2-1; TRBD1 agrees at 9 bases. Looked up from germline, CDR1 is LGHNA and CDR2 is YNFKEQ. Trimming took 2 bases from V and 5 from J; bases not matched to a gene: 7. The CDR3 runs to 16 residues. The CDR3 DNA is TGTGCCAGCAGCCAAACGGGACAGGGAAGGGACAATGAGCAGTTCTTC. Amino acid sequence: CASSQTGQGRDNEQFF.

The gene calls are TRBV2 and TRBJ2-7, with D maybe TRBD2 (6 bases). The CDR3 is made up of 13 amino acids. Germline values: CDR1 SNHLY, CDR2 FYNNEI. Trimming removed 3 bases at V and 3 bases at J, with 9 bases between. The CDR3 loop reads CASSEEGIYEQYF. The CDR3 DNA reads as TGTGCCAGCAGTGAGGAGGGAATCTACGAGCAGTACTTC.

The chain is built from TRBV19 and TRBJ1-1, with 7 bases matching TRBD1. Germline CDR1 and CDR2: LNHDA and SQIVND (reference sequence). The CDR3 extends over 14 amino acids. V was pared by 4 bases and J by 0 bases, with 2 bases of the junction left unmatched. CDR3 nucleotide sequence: TGTGCCAGTAGTAGGGACAGAATGAACACTGAAGCTTTCTTT. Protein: CASSRDRMNTEAFF.

CDR3 residues: CASSNFVGVEQPQHF. CDR3 bases: TGTGCCAGCAGTAACTTCGTCGGGGTAGAACAGCCCCAGCATTTT. The chain carries TRBV2 and TRBJ1-5, with unresolved D. The germline V gene has CDR1 SNHLY and CDR2 FYNNEI. This CDR3 region has 15 residues. V lost 5 bases to trimming and J lost 7 bases, with 18 bases between them.